This TCR beta chain emerged from a study of identical twins. This CDR3 has 16 amino acids. V was cut by 0 bases and J by 4 bases, with 15 bases left in between. Germline lookup yields CDR1 SGHDT and CDR2 YYEEEE. A universal primer site arose from template switching, and cDNA bore unique molecular identifiers. TCRdb redid the calling of the 5' RACE reads with MiXCR, one entry per CDR3 protein. In the table there are about 530,000 distinct CDR3 sequences, more than 20% of which are singletons. The same data also went into a second study, on yellow fever vaccine responses in identical twins.

This chain joins TRBV5-6 and TRBJ2-3, with D perhaps assigned TRBD1 or TRBD2 (5 bases each). The receptor's source is a woman between 18 and 30 years old in good health. The material sequenced was CD4+ T cells sorted from blood. CDR3 nucleotides: TGTGCCAGCAGCTTGGCCGGGGCGGGCCATTCAGATACGCAGTATTTT. It translates to CASSLAGAGHSDTQYF.